The 26 T cell receptor beta chains given below trace back to one sample, sequenced in a study of T cell repertoires in cytomegalovirus infection. TCRdb itself ran the reads through MiXCR, one entry per CDR3 protein. The table records fewer than 200,000 distinct CDR3 sequences, 9.5% of them present only once. The source material was PBMCs. These receptors were obtained from a human donor in good health (CMV status not recorded). Some clones in this sample may be carry-over from other donors' samples.

The chain carries TRBV7-3 and TRBJ2-1; TRBD2 aligns across 12 bases. The V and J ends lost 5 bases and 1 base, in that order; junction bases with no gene match: 6. Germline CDR1 SGHTA, CDR2 FQGTGA. The CDR3 length is 17 residues. The CDR3: CASSLGLAGTSYNEQFF. CDR3 nucleotides: TGTGCCAGCAGCCTAGGACTAGCGGGAACTTCCTACAATGAGCAGTTCTTC.

This clonotype showed up just a few times. This chain connects TRBV28 to TRBJ2-1; possibly TRBD2 for D (6 bases). CDR3 length equals 13 residues. V was clipped by 6 bases and J by 9 bases, with 15 bases between them. Germline CDR1 and CDR2: MDHEN and SYDVKM. The CDR3 nucleotides read TGTGCCAGCAGGACTCGGGGGACGGGTGAGCAGTTCTTC. It yields the protein CASRTRGTGEQFF.

This clonotype was recorded many times. The chain is built from TRBV7-2 and TRBJ2-3; D is tentatively TRBD1 or TRBD2 (6 bases each). Trimming took 5 bases from V and 0 from J, leaving 18 bases between them. CDR1 is SGHTA and CDR2 is FQGNSA in the germline V gene. The CDR3 contains 17 residues. DNA of the CDR3: TGTGCCAGCAGCCTAGACCGGTGGGGGGCGAGCACAGATACGCAGTATTTT. Amino acids: CASSLDRWGASTDTQYF.

This clonotype was seen ten or more times. The V call is TRBV7-2, the J call TRBJ1-2, with D hard to call. The V gene lost 4 bases and the J gene lost 3 bases, with 18 bases spanning the gap. Germline loops: CDR1 SGHTA, CDR2 FQGNSA. This CDR3 has 16 residues. The CDR3 DNA reads as TGTGCCAGCAGCTCTAACCCCGTCGGCAGCTACTATGGCTACACCTTC. This translates into CASSSNPVGSYYGYTF.

In nucleotides, the CDR3 is TGTGCCAGCAGTAGGGACCTCCAAGAGACCCAGTACTTC. Protein product: CASSRDLQETQYF. The chain combines TRBV7-9 with TRBJ2-5; either TRBD1 or TRBD2 may fit D (5 bases each). V dropped 6 bases and J dropped 1 base, with 9 bases sitting between them. Germline assignment: CDR1 SEHNR and CDR2 FQNEAQ (reference sequence). The CDR3 length is 13 residues.

This rearrangement joins TRBV19 to TRBJ1-1; D is possibly TRBD1 (5 bases). From germline, CDR1 is LNHDA and CDR2 SQIVND (reference sequence). The V end was cut by 7 bases, the J end by 1 base, with 19 bases between. The CDR3 sequence is 16 residues long. CDR3 bases: TGTGCCAGTACCCTAAGGGCAGGGTTGAGGAACACTGAAGCTTTCTTT. It translates to CASTLRAGLRNTEAFF. Based on the CDR3 plus reference TRBV19 and TRBJ1-1, the full variable domain is DGGITQSPKYLFRKEGQNVTLSCEQNLNHDAMYWYRQDPGQGLRLIYYSQIVNDFQKGDIAEGYSVSREKKESFPLTVTSAQKNPTAFYLCASTLRAGLRNTEAFFGQGTRLTVV.

The rearrangement links TRBV29-1 to TRBJ2-5; 8 bases are shared with TRBD1. This CDR3 region has 13 residues. Germline V gives CDR1 SQVTM, CDR2 ANQGSEA. J lost 5 bases, V lost 3 bases, and 5 bases had no gene match. CDR3 loop: CSVDKTGAETQYF. CDR3 sequence (DNA): TGCAGCGTTGATAAGACAGGGGCCGAGACCCAGTACTTC.

The rearrangement uses TRBV2 and TRBJ2-2; the D is unclear. The germline gives CDR1 SNHLY, CDR2 FYNNEI. Trimming cost V 2 bases and J 3 bases, with 7 bases left between them. The CDR3 runs to 14 residues. CDR3 region: CASSEIQDTGELFF. CDR3 nucleotides: TGTGCCAGCAGTGAAATCCAGGACACCGGGGAGCTGTTTTTT.

In its sample, this clonotype was seen many times. A single base separates this from a much larger clone, so it may be a read error. The CDR3 DNA reads TGTGCCAGCAGCCCCTCCAACGAGCAGTACTTC. Protein: CASSPSNEQYF. The chain combines TRBV7-9 with TRBJ2-7; D is unclear. CDR3 length equals 11 residues. From germline, CDR1 is SEHNR and CDR2 FQNEAQ (reference sequence).

This clonotype was recorded at least ten times. CDR3 protein: CASSDSQVRIMNTEAFF. The CDR3 bases are TGTGCCAGCAGTGATTCGCAAGTTAGAATTATGAACACTGAAGCTTTCTTT. The V gene is TRBV6-1, the J gene TRBJ1-1; D remains ambiguous. The CDR3 runs 17 residues. V was pared by 3 bases and J by 0 bases, with 17 bases between. Germline V lookup: CDR1 MNHNS, CDR2 SASEGT.

This clonotype was counted ten times or more. The chain is built from TRBV7-9 and TRBJ2-7, with TRBD1 identical over 10 bases. This CDR3 region has 15 residues. After removal of 5 bases from V and 0 bases from J, the junction contained 4 bases not matched to a gene. Germline V CDR1 and CDR2: SEHNR, FQNEAQ (reference sequence). In DNA form, the CDR3 reads TGTGCCAGCAGCATCGACAGGGGGCCCTCCTACGAGCAGTACTTC. Translation: CASSIDRGPSYEQYF.

This clonotype was recorded many times. The chain couples TRBV6-2 or TRBV6-3 to TRBJ2-7; the D gene could be TRBD1 or TRBD2 (6 bases each). Trimming took 1 base from V and 4 from J, leaving 14 bases between them. The length of the CDR3 is 15 residues. Germline V gives CDR1 MNHEY, CDR2 SVGEGT. The CDR3 region is CASSYYRGTQYEQYV. DNA of the CDR3: TGTGCCAGCAGTTACTACCGCGGGACACAATACGAGCAGTACGTC.

This clonotype was counted ten times or more. The chain combines TRBV20-1 with TRBJ2-5; the D gene is possibly TRBD2 (6 bases). The CDR3 consists of 14 residues. Germline V gene lookup returns CDR1 DFQATT and CDR2 SNEGSKA (reference sequence). Trimming removed 3 bases at V and 5 bases at J, with 16 bases between. CDR3 DNA sequence: TGCAGTGCTAGGCCAGCCCTAGCGCGGGAGACCCAGTACTTC. Translation gives CSARPALARETQYF.

This clonotype has just a few counts. The chain recombines TRBV18 with TRBJ2-2; D perhaps matches TRBD1 (6 bases). V was clipped by 0 bases and J by 4 bases, with 12 bases between them. The germline V gene has CDR1 KGHSH and CDR2 LQKENI. This CDR3 has 16 residues. The CDR3 region is CASSPPSQGTTGELFF. DNA for the CDR3: TGTGCCAGCTCACCACCGAGCCAGGGGACCACCGGGGAGCTGTTTTTT. Looking up the rest from reference TRBV18 and TRBJ2-2 gives the full variable domain: NAGVMQNPRHLVRRRGQEARLRCSPMKGHSHVYWYRQLPEEGLKFMVYLQKENIIDESGMPKERFSAEFPKEGPSILRIQQVVRGDSAAYFCASSPPSQGTTGELFFGEGSRLTVL.

This clonotype was observed at least ten times. This chain uses TRBV6-1 with TRBJ2-1; the match to TRBD2 covers 13 bases. This CDR3 comprises 15 residues. V was pared by 5 bases and J by 8 bases, with 6 bases of the junction left unmatched. Germline values: CDR1 MNHNS, CDR2 SASEGT. DNA of the CDR3: TGTGCCAGCAGTCCAACTAGCGGGGGGGCCCATGAGCAGTTCTTC. Encoded protein: CASSPTSGGAHEQFF.

This clonotype appeared many times. The chain recombines TRBV5-1 with TRBJ1-4; D possibly corresponds to TRBD1 (5 bases). Trimming stripped 0 bases from V and 2 bases from J, with 11 bases between. CDR3 size: 16 residues. Germline V gene lookup returns CDR1 SGHRS and CDR2 YFSETQ. The chain's CDR3 is CASSLGGGTTNEKLFF. As DNA, the CDR3 is TGCGCCAGCAGCTTGGGTGGAGGGACCACTAATGAAAAACTGTTTTTT.

Many counts were recorded for this clonotype. The V and J genes are TRBV7-2 and TRBJ2-7; tentatively, D is TRBD1 or TRBD2 (6 bases each). The CDR3 covers 16 residues. V was trimmed by 5 bases and J by 5 bases, leaving 22 bases between them. The germline gives CDR1 SGHTA, CDR2 FQGNSA. CDR3 sequence reads: CASSQVMGRGGHEQYF. The CDR3, as DNA: TGTGCCAGCAGCCAAGTCATGGGCAGGGGAGGCCACGAGCAGTACTTC.

Only a few counts were recorded for this clonotype. The chain recombines TRBV3-1 with TRBJ1-6, with 8 bases matching TRBD1. The CDR3 spans 14 residues. CDR1 LGHDT and CDR2 YNNKEL come from the germline V gene (reference sequence). Unmatched junction bases numbered 1, after V lost 3 bases and J lost 6 bases. CDR3 sequence reads: CASSQTGVNSPLHF. For the CDR3, the DNA is TGTGCCAGCAGCCAGACAGGGGTTAATTCACCCCTCCACTTT.

This clonotype came up many times. This chain joins TRBV6-2 or TRBV6-3 and TRBJ2-2; D perhaps matches TRBD2 (6 bases). CDR3 size: 14 residues. Trimming removed 6 bases from V and 6 bases from J, with 14 bases in between. The germline gives CDR1 MNHEY, CDR2 SVGEGT. CDR3 protein: CASSHSSEAGELFF. CDR3 nucleotide sequence: TGTGCCAGCAGCCACTCTAGCGAGGCCGGGGAGCTGTTTTTT.

This clonotype has more than one count but fewer than ten. V and J are TRBV6-5 and TRBJ2-5; the D is unclear. The germline CDR1 and CDR2 sequences are MNHEY and SVGAGI. Between the trimmed V and J ends, which lost 2 bases and 5 bases, there was a span of 12 bases. CDR3 size: 14 residues. The DNA of the CDR3 is TGTGCCAGCAGTTACGGGGTGCTGAGCGAGACCCAGTACTTC. Translating gives CASSYGVLSETQYF.

The chain recombines TRBV29-1 with TRBJ2-2; D may be TRBD1 or TRBD2 (5 bases each). V lost 5 bases and J 7 bases, leaving 11 bases between the germline ends. This CDR3 has 12 residues. The germline gives CDR1 SQVTM, CDR2 ANQGSEA. Here the CDR3 reads CSVWGYGGELFF. DNA of the CDR3: TGCAGCGTTTGGGGGTATGGCGGGGAGCTGTTTTTT.

The sample holds a few counts of this clonotype. The CDR3, as DNA: TGTGCCAGCAGTTACTCAGAGGGCTATGGCTACACCTTC. Translation: CASSYSEGYGYTF. The genes are TRBV6-5 and TRBJ1-2; D not certain. The CDR3 spans 13 residues. Germline V gene sequence: CDR1 MNHEY, CDR2 SVGAGI. V was clipped by 0 bases and J by 4 bases, with 6 bases between them.

The V call is TRBV14, the J call TRBJ2-1, with D hard to call. The CDR3 totals 12 residues. V shed 4 bases and J shed 9 bases, with 10 bases lying between them. Germline CDR1 reads SGHDN; CDR2 reads FVKESK. CDR3 region: CASSRSNVEQFF. CDR3 nucleotides: TGTGCCAGCAGCCGGTCTAACGTTGAGCAGTTCTTC. The whole variable domain, remainder taken from reference TRBV14 and TRBJ2-1, is EAGVTQFPSHSVIEKGQTVTLRCDPISGHDNLYWYRRVMGKEIKFLLHFVKESKQDESGMPNNRFLAERTGGTYSTLKVQPAELEDSGVYFCASSRSNVEQFFGPGTRLTVL.

This clonotype has ten or more counts. The J gene is TRBJ2-7, the V gene TRBV7-8; 7 bases line up with TRBD2. With V trimmed by 1 base and J by 2 bases, 14 bases remained unmatched. Germline V CDR1 and CDR2: SGHVS, FQNEAQ. The CDR3 runs 18 residues. Here the CDR3 reads CASSLERGGSGSTYEQYF. CDR3 coding DNA: TGTGCCAGCAGCTTAGAGCGGGGAGGCTCAGGGTCTACCTACGAGCAGTACTTC.

This clonotype was found many times. CDR3 coding DNA: TGTGCCAGCAGCCCCTCACCCCGTGGGGATGGAAACACCATATATTTT. Protein product: CASSPSPRGDGNTIYF. The chain has TRBV7-6 and TRBJ1-3; D is unclear. The CDR3 runs 16 residues. V shed 5 bases and J shed 3 bases, with 17 bases lying between them. Per the germline V gene, CDR1 is SGHVS and CDR2 is FNYEAQ.

This clonotype has more than one count but fewer than ten. The chain has TRBV12-3 or TRBV12-4 and TRBJ2-7; TRBD2 agrees at 9 bases. Trimming took 6 bases from V and 2 from J; bases not matched to a gene: 23. The CDR3 is 20 residues long. CDR3 region: CASSTPFRVAGVAEAYEQYF. In nucleotides, the CDR3 is TGTGCCAGCAGCACCCCATTTAGGGTAGCGGGAGTTGCGGAGGCCTACGAGCAGTACTTC.